The 15 T cell receptor beta chains reported below all come from one sample, sequenced in a study of cytomegalovirus exposure and HLA in healthy donors. The primer mix had 60 Vbeta and 13 Jbeta primers. Some clones are missing from TCRdb's copy, which holds only in-frame ones; the method was immunoSEQ multiplex PCR. In all, the sample yields approximately 40,000 clones. Sequences were obtained from PBMCs. Every receptor here comes from a human donor in good health.

The gene calls are TRBV5-1 and TRBJ2-5; the D is unclear. With 0 bases removed from V and 2 bases from J, the gap between germline ends came to 11 bases. Germline V lookup: CDR1 SGHRS, CDR2 YFSETQ. The CDR3 extends over 15 amino acids. In nucleotides, the CDR3 is TGCGCCAGCAGCTTGGTTGGCAGGAATCAAGAGACCCAGTACTTC. It yields the protein CASSLVGRNQETQYF.

The chain combines TRBV7-9 with TRBJ2-4; 7 positions agree with TRBD1. This CDR3 has 15 residues. The V and J ends lost 4 bases and 2 bases, in that order; junction bases with no gene match: 5. Germline lookup yields CDR1 SEHNR and CDR2 FQNEAQ (reference sequence). CDR3 protein: CASSYLTGTKNIQYF. In nucleotides, the CDR3 is TGTGCCAGCAGCTACCTGACAGGGACCAAAAACATTCAGTACTTC.

This chain uses TRBV28 with TRBJ2-2, with D possibly being TRBD2 (5 bases). Trimming removed 2 bases from V and 8 bases from J, with 9 bases in between. The CDR3 has 13 amino acids. The germline V gene has CDR1 MDHEN and CDR2 SYDVKM. DNA for the CDR3: TGTGCCAGCAGTTTAGAGGGTCGGGGGGAGCTGTTTTTT. This encodes CASSLEGRGELFF.

The genes are TRBV2 and TRBJ1-5, with D maybe TRBD1 (5 bases). CDR1 is SNHLY and CDR2 is FYNNEI in the germline V gene. Trimming pared 3 bases from V and 4 bases from J, leaving 13 bases between. The CDR3 covers 15 residues. CDR3 coding DNA: TGTGCCAGCAGTGAGTTCAGGGCTACTAATCAGCCCCAGCATTTT. Translated: CASSEFRATNQPQHF.

The rearrangement uses TRBV7-9 and TRBJ1-1; no firm D call. V lost 2 bases, J lost 1 base, and 8 bases lay in between. The CDR3 is made up of 14 amino acids. The V gene's germline CDR1 is SEHNR and CDR2 FQNEAQ (reference sequence). The CDR3 nucleotides read TGTGCCAGCAGCTTAACAGACGGGAACACTGAAGCTTTCTTT. Residues: CASSLTDGNTEAFF.

The J gene is TRBJ1-6, the V gene TRBV7-9; no firm D call. Deletions cut 5 bases from V and 9 bases from J, with 17 bases between. Looked up from germline, CDR1 is SEHNR and CDR2 is FQNEAQ (reference sequence). CDR3 length: 15 residues. For the CDR3, the DNA is TGTGCCAGCAGCCCAGCGGTACTTGAGGGTTCACCCCTCCACTTT. It yields the protein CASSPAVLEGSPLHF.

The rearrangement links TRBV28 to TRBJ1-3; the D gene is possibly TRBD1 (6 bases). V gave up 4 bases and J gave up 4 bases, with 14 bases separating them. This CDR3 is 15 amino acids long. The V gene's germline CDR1 is MDHEN and CDR2 SYDVKM. This CDR3 is CASSSGLGAGNTIYF. The CDR3, as DNA: TGTGCCAGCAGTTCTGGACTGGGGGCCGGAAACACCATATATTTT.

Points on this clone: Relative to the germline gene, one junction end is altered; a read error may explain this. This chain connects TRBV19 to TRBJ2-1, with TRBD2 matching over 8 bases. In germline, CDR1 is LNHDA, CDR2 SQIVND (reference sequence). The CDR3 runs to 15 residues. The CDR3 DNA is TGTGCCAGTAGTTTTAGCGGGGCCTCCGACAATGAGCAGTTCTTC. Translation: CASSFSGASDNEQFF.

To note about this clone: One junction end disagrees with the germline gene, perhaps due to a read error. Other DNA sequences in the sample encode the same CDR3. This chain uses TRBV30 with TRBJ1-6; 9 bases map to TRBD1. The germline gives CDR1 GTSNPN, CDR2 SVGIG (reference sequence). The length of the CDR3 is 15 residues. CDR3 loop: CAWSTGGAGNSPLHF. In nucleotides, the CDR3 is TGTGCCTGGAGCACAGGGGGCGCGGGGAATTCACCCCTACACTTT.

The chain links TRBV6-6 to TRBJ2-5; the match to TRBD2 covers 7 bases. J was trimmed by 4 bases and V by 0 bases; bases with no gene match: 5. Germline V gene lookup returns CDR1 MNHNY and CDR2 SVGAGI (reference sequence). This CDR3 has 15 amino acids. In DNA form, the CDR3 reads TGTGCCAGCAGTTACTCGATGGTAGCGGGAGAGACCCAGTACTTC. Protein: CASSYSMVAGETQYF.

The rearrangement uses TRBV6-5 and TRBJ2-5, with TRBD2 identical over 7 bases. Germline loops: CDR1 MNHEY, CDR2 SVGAGI. V was clipped by 6 bases and J by 5 bases; unmatched bases: 3. The CDR3 contains 12 residues. CDR3 DNA sequence: TGTGCCAGCAGGGGGGGGAGGGAGACCCAGTACTTC. It encodes CASRGGRETQYF.

This chain joins TRBV14 and TRBJ2-2, with D perhaps TRBD2 (5 bases). CDR3 size: 14 residues. From germline, CDR1 is SGHDN and CDR2 FVKESK. Trimming cost V 5 bases and J 4 bases, with 11 bases left between them. As DNA, the CDR3 is TGTGCCAGCAGCGAACAGAGGGTCACCGGGGAGCTGTTTTTT. Translated, it gives CASSEQRVTGELFF.

The rearrangement uses TRBV19 and TRBJ2-7, with 8 bases lining up with TRBD1. V shed 6 bases and J 4 bases; nucleotides not matched to a gene: 5. In germline, CDR1 is LNHDA, CDR2 SQIVND (reference sequence). The CDR3 runs to 13 residues. The CDR3 DNA follows: TGTGCCAGTAGCTCGGACAGGGCTTACGAGCAGTACTTC. Translated: CASSSDRAYEQYF.

This chain joins TRBV19 and TRBJ1-3; D not resolved. Germline CDR1 and CDR2: LNHDA and SQIVND (reference sequence). This CDR3 has 14 residues. Trimming took off 9 bases at V and 0 bases at J, with 12 bases between the two ends. The CDR3 DNA reads as TGTGCCAGCTCTTGGCAGGTCTCTGGAAACACCATATATTTT. Protein sequence: CASSWQVSGNTIYF.

The chain uses TRBV2 and TRBJ1-2; TRBD1 matches at 12 bases. The ends lost 6 bases at V and 7 bases at J; junction bases unmatched: 3. This CDR3 is 13 amino acids long. Germline V CDR1 and CDR2: SNHLY, FYNNEI. The CDR3 loop is CASRSGQGAGYTF. CDR3 in DNA: TGTGCCAGCAGATCGGGACAGGGGGCTGGCTACACCTTC.